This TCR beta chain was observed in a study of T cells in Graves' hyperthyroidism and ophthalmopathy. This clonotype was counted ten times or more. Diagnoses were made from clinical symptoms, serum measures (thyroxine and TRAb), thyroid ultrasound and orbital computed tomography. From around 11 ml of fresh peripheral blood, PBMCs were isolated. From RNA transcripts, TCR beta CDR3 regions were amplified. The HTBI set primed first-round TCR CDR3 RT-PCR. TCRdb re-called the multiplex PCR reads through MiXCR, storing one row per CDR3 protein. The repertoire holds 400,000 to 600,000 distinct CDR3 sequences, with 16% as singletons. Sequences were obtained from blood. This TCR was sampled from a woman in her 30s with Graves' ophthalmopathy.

CDR3 coding DNA: TGTGCCAGCAGTCCAAGCGGGAGTAAAATGGGTACGCAGTATTTT. This sequence encodes CASSPSGSKMGTQYF. The genes are TRBV6-1 and TRBJ2-3; 8 bases align to TRBD2. The junction had 12 bases not matched to a gene; V was cut back by 5 bases and J by 8 bases. The length of the CDR3 is 15 residues. Germline CDR1 reads MNHNS; CDR2 reads SASEGT.